Many counts were recorded for the clone carrying this TCR beta chain. Treg sorting used a CD4+CD25+CD127-/low gate. TCRdb used MiXCR to reprocess the 5' RACE reads, holding one entry per CDR3 protein. The sample holds over 45,000 distinct CDR3 sequences; approximately 26% are singletons and the top ten take approximately 2.2%. The material sequenced was tumor-infiltrating Tregs sorted from the breast tumor. The clonotype was recovered from a female donor with breast cancer.

The CDR3 loop reads CASRTDREALSGNTIYF. As DNA, the CDR3 is TGTGCCAGCAGGACGGACAGGGAAGCCCTTTCTGGAAACACCATATATTTT. The chain carries TRBV6-2 or TRBV6-3 and TRBJ1-3, with 8 bases lining up with TRBD1. The V segment lost 6 bases and the J segment 1 base; nucleotides outside the gene matches: 11. The CDR3 runs to 17 residues. Germline lookup yields CDR1 MNHEY and CDR2 SVGEGT.